The 31 T cell receptor beta chains reported below all come from one sample, sequenced in a study of blood T cell repertoires in COVID-19. The protocol was immunoSEQ multiplex PCR, while the TCRdb copy is restricted to in-frame clones and leaves out a portion. The sample shows about 81,000 clones, approximately 88% of them seen only once. The sample consisted of peripheral blood. All receptors derive from a man between 65 and 85 years old with acute or convalescent COVID-19.

J is TRBJ2-1 and V is TRBV13; D might be TRBD2 (5 bases). Per the germline V gene, CDR1 is PRHDT and CDR2 is FYEKMQ (reference sequence). CDR3 length: 16 residues. The germline V and J ends were trimmed by 1 base and 1 base, with 11 bases remaining between them. CDR3 sequence: CASSLAFSDSYNEQFF. For the CDR3, the DNA is TGTGCCAGCAGCTTAGCTTTTAGCGATTCCTACAATGAGCAGTTCTTC.

V and J are TRBV11-3 and TRBJ2-5; D may be TRBD2 (6 bases). Trimming pared 4 bases from V and 5 bases from J, leaving 14 bases between. Germline loops: CDR1 SGHNT, CDR2 YENEEA. This CDR3 contains 14 residues. CDR3: CASSSGTGGETQYF. The CDR3 DNA reads TGTGCCAGCAGCTCTGGAACCGGAGGGGAGACCCAGTACTTC.

J is TRBJ2-2 and V is TRBV28, with TRBD1 identical over 7 bases. V shed 4 bases and J 0 bases; nucleotides not matched to a gene: 2. This CDR3 is 15 amino acids long. Germline V lookup: CDR1 MDHEN, CDR2 SYDVKM. The CDR3 coding sequence is TGTGCCAGCAGTTCGGGACAGTCGAACACCGGGGAGCTGTTTTTT. Translation: CASSSGQSNTGELFF.

J is TRBJ1-1 and V is TRBV6-5, with D perhaps TRBD1 (6 bases). The CDR3 consists of 14 residues. The germline V gene encodes CDR1 MNHEY and CDR2 SVGAGI. The ends were cut back, 4 bases at V and 9 bases at J, with 18 bases in the middle. CDR3 region: CASSSGAGRGKAFF. Written as DNA, the CDR3 is TGTGCCAGCAGTTCTGGGGCAGGTAGGGGGAAAGCTTTCTTT.

The chain has TRBV19 and TRBJ2-3, with D perhaps matching TRBD2 (5 bases). From germline, CDR1 is LNHDA and CDR2 SQIVND (reference sequence). V lost 6 bases to trimming and J lost 2 bases, with 15 bases between them. There are 15 residues in the CDR3. CDR3 coding DNA: TGTGCCAGTAGCCCCGGACGGGAATTCACAGATACGCAGTATTTT. Protein product: CASSPGREFTDTQYF.

The chain carries TRBV7-9 and TRBJ2-7, with 10 bases fitting TRBD1. CDR1 SEHNR and CDR2 FQNEAQ come from the germline V gene (reference sequence). The V gene end was trimmed by 5 bases and the J gene end by 5 bases; junction bases not matched to a gene: 6. This CDR3 spans 14 amino acids. CDR3 sequence: CASSTPTGGNEQYF. As DNA, the CDR3 is TGTGCCAGCAGCACGCCGACAGGGGGCAACGAGCAGTACTTC.

The J gene is TRBJ1-3, the V gene TRBV9; tentatively, D is TRBD1 (5 bases). The CDR3 runs 17 residues. The V end lost 4 bases, the J end lost 0 bases, and 17 bases lay between the germline ends. Germline V CDR1 and CDR2: SGDLS, YYNGEE. The CDR3 loop is CASSPNAGPRSGNTIYF. In DNA, the CDR3 is TGTGCCAGCAGCCCAAACGCAGGGCCTCGCTCTGGAAACACCATATATTTT.

This clone turned up a few times. This sequence joins TRBV28 and TRBJ2-4; TRBD1 aligns across 10 bases. The trim removed 4 bases at V and 3 bases at J, leaving 9 bases unmatched. From germline, CDR1 is MDHEN and CDR2 SYDVKM. The CDR3 totals 17 residues. CDR3 coding DNA: TGTGCCAGCAGTTCCATCGACAGGGGGCGGGACAAAAACATTCAGTACTTC. Protein: CASSSIDRGRDKNIQYF.

The genes are TRBV28 and TRBJ2-2, with 10 bases aligning to TRBD2. Germline CDR1 MDHEN, CDR2 SYDVKM. V lost 5 bases to trimming and J lost 4 bases; unmatched junction nucleotides: 7. The CDR3 covers 16 residues. The CDR3 reads CASSPPSGSRTGELFF. The CDR3 nucleotides read TGTGCCAGCAGTCCTCCTAGCGGGAGTCGCACCGGGGAGCTGTTTTTT.

The chain carries TRBV6-2 or TRBV6-3 and TRBJ2-6; 11 nucleotides match TRBD1. CDR3 length equals 18 residues. Germline-derived CDR1 and CDR2 are MNHEY and SVGEGT. Losses at the gene ends were 2 bases for V and 2 bases for J; bases not matched to a gene: 5. CDR3: CASSYVSGQGAGANVLTF. In nucleotides, the CDR3 is TGTGCCAGCAGTTACGTTTCGGGACAGGGGGCTGGGGCCAACGTCCTGACTTTC.

The gene calls are TRBV4-1 and TRBJ1-1; D is uncertain. The CDR3 extends over 14 amino acids. V lost 0 bases to trimming and J lost 2 bases, with 7 bases between them. The germline CDR1 and CDR2 sequences are MGHRA and YSYEKL. CDR3: CASSQESDNTEAFF. The CDR3 DNA sequence: TGCGCCAGCAGCCAAGAGAGCGATAACACTGAAGCTTTCTTT.

The chain links TRBV6-5 to TRBJ1-3; D call uncertain. Trimming shortened V by 6 bases and J by 3 bases, and 3 bases separated the two germline ends. Germline CDR1 is MNHEY and CDR2 is SVGAGI. The CDR3 spans 11 residues. CDR3 sequence (DNA): TGTGCCAGCAGCCGTGGAAACACCATATATTTT. This codes for CASSRGNTIYF.

The sample holds one count of this clone. V usage is TRBV7-9 and J usage is TRBJ2-1; 8 nucleotides line up with TRBD1. V trimming: 5 bases; J trimming: 6 bases; junction bases outside the gene matches: 3. Germline CDR1 is SEHNR and CDR2 is FQNEAQ (reference sequence). This CDR3 spans 13 amino acids. The CDR3 DNA reads TGTGCCAGCAGCGTTACAGGGGGCAATGAGCAGTTCTTC. Its protein is CASSVTGGNEQFF.

This chain uses TRBV11-2 with TRBJ2-3, with D hard to call. CDR1 and CDR2 from the germline V gene are SGHAT and FQNNGV. The CDR3 covers 15 residues. V dropped 4 bases and J dropped 8 bases, with 19 bases sitting between them. CDR3 nucleotide sequence: TGTGCCAGCAGCTCCCTAGGCCCCCGGGTGGGTACGCAGTATTTT. Amino acid sequence: CASSSLGPRVGTQYF.

This rearrangement joins TRBV19 to TRBJ1-6; TRBD1 might be the D (5 bases). The CDR3 covers 17 residues. V was shortened by 7 bases and J by 4 bases, with 20 bases between the two germline ends. Germline V gene sequence: CDR1 LNHDA, CDR2 SQIVND (reference sequence). CDR3: CASNHGGAKLYNSPLHF. The CDR3 DNA reads TGTGCCAGTAACCACGGTGGGGCCAAACTTTATAATTCACCCCTCCACTTT.

This clone was seen once. This chain links TRBV6-5 with TRBJ2-7; TRBD2 matches at 8 bases. Germline V lookup: CDR1 MNHEY, CDR2 SVGAGI. This CDR3 comprises 14 residues. The V gene end was trimmed by 6 bases and the J gene end by 0 bases; junction bases not matched to a gene: 4. The CDR3 spells CASSPGGTSYEQYF. The CDR3 DNA is TGTGCCAGCAGCCCGGGAGGGACCTCCTACGAGCAGTACTTC.

This chain links TRBV19 with TRBJ2-2; 8 bases agree with TRBD2. The CDR3 has 15 residues. Germline CDR1 and CDR2: LNHDA and SQIVND (reference sequence). Trimming at V came to 7 bases and at J to 1 base, leaving 5 bases not matched to a gene. CDR3 residues: CASKSSGVNTGELFF. The CDR3 region has the DNA TGTGCCAGTAAGAGTAGCGGGGTGAACACCGGGGAGCTGTTTTTT.

The V call is TRBV7-2, the J call TRBJ2-1; TRBD2 might be the D (6 bases). V gave up 1 base and J gave up 6 bases, with 10 bases separating them. Germline CDR1 and CDR2: SGHTA and FQGNSA. The CDR3 totals 14 residues. The CDR3 reads CASSLDGGVNEQFF. The CDR3 DNA is TGTGCCAGCAGCTTAGACGGGGGTGTCAATGAGCAGTTCTTC. Using reference TRBV7-2 and TRBJ2-1 for the parts outside the CDR3, the full variable domain is GAGVSQSPSNKVTEKGKDVELRCDPISGHTALYWYRQSLGQGLEFLIYFQGNSAPDKSGLPSDRFSAERTGGSVSTLTIQRTQQEDSAVYLCASSLDGGVNEQFFGPGTRLTVL.

The chain couples TRBV5-1 to TRBJ2-1; D is unresolved. Germline lookup yields CDR1 SGHRS and CDR2 YFSETQ. CDR3 length equals 16 residues. The V end lost 2 bases, the J end lost 7 bases, and 19 bases lay between the germline ends. The CDR3 DNA reads TGCGCCAGCAGCTTAGTACCTTCCTCCGGCAGGAATGAGCAGTTCTTC. Residues: CASSLVPSSGRNEQFF.

The chain has TRBV27 and TRBJ2-1; TRBD2 aligns across 8 bases. J lost 1 base, V lost 3 bases, and 2 bases had no gene match. Germline V gene lookup returns CDR1 MNHEY and CDR2 SMNVEV (reference sequence). The CDR3 is 15 amino acids. The CDR3 is CASSLAGGSYNEQFF. CDR3 nucleotide sequence: TGTGCCAGCAGTTTGGCGGGAGGTTCCTACAATGAGCAGTTCTTC.

The genes are TRBV11-3 and TRBJ2-1; D possibly corresponds to TRBD2 (5 bases). Germline CDR1 is SGHNT and CDR2 is YENEEA. Trimming pared 3 bases from V and 2 bases from J, leaving 11 bases between. This CDR3 spans 15 amino acids. CDR3 loop: CASSFSLTTYNEQFF. The CDR3 DNA sequence: TGTGCCAGCAGCTTCTCACTGACTACCTACAATGAGCAGTTCTTC.

This chain connects TRBV27 to TRBJ2-7; 7 nucleotides agree with TRBD2. The length of the CDR3 is 14 residues. The germline gives CDR1 MNHEY, CDR2 SMNVEV (reference sequence). V trimming: 5 bases; J trimming: 5 bases; junction bases outside the gene matches: 9. As DNA, the CDR3 is TGTGCCAGCAGTCGCGGGGGACGGGTCCACGAGCAGTACTTC. Translating it yields CASSRGGRVHEQYF.

The CDR3 sequence: CASTPTSGGAGGTQYF. In nucleotides, the CDR3 is TGTGCCAGTACCCCGACTAGCGGGGGGGCTGGGGGTACGCAGTATTTT. The chain carries TRBV19 and TRBJ2-3, with TRBD2 identical over 14 bases. Unmatched junction bases numbered 11, after V lost 7 bases and J lost 8 bases. Looked up from germline, CDR1 is LNHDA and CDR2 is SQIVND (reference sequence). The CDR3 loop spans 16 amino acids.

The chain has TRBV7-2 and TRBJ2-7; 11 bases line up with TRBD1. Germline-derived CDR1 and CDR2 are SGHTA and FQGNSA. The ends lost 5 bases at V and 2 bases at J; junction bases unmatched: 5. CDR3 length equals 15 residues. CDR3: CASSRDRGSAYEQYF. In DNA, the CDR3 is TGTGCCAGCAGCAGGGACAGGGGGTCCGCCTACGAGCAGTACTTC.

This chain connects TRBV5-1 to TRBJ2-7; 8 bases agree with TRBD1. The V gene's germline CDR1 is SGHRS and CDR2 YFSETQ. V lost 2 bases, J lost 3 bases, and 4 bases stayed unmatched. This CDR3 is built from 14 residues. CDR3 nucleotides: TGCGCCAGCAGCTTCGGACAGGGTAACTACGAGCAGTACTTC. Protein sequence: CASSFGQGNYEQYF.

This clone was detected a few times. At one of its ends the junction is not consistent with the germline gene, which may arise from a read error. The V and J genes are TRBV7-8 and TRBJ2-2; TRBD2 matches 10 bases. The CDR3 sequence is 16 residues long. Germline loops: CDR1 SGHVS, CDR2 FQNEAQ. The CDR3 coding sequence is TGTGCCAGCACCCTTAGCGGGGGGACGAAGACCGGGGAGCTGTTTTTT. As protein: CASTLSGGTKTGELFF.

This rearrangement joins TRBV7-3 to TRBJ2-5, with a weak D call TRBD1 (5 bases). The CDR3 spans 13 residues. Germline V lookup: CDR1 SGHTA, CDR2 FQGTGA. Trimming took off 8 bases at V and 4 bases at J, with 14 bases between the two ends. The CDR3 DNA sequence: TGTGCCAGCGCCCGCTCTAGGGGAGAGACCCAGTACTTC. Its translation: CASARSRGETQYF.

The V and J genes are TRBV7-9 and TRBJ1-1, with a weak D call TRBD1 (6 bases). The CDR3 extends over 13 amino acids. Germline lookup yields CDR1 SEHNR and CDR2 FQNEAQ (reference sequence). Trimming removed 6 bases at V and 1 base at J, with 9 bases between. The CDR3 sequence is CASSPQGNTEAFF. CDR3 coding DNA: TGTGCCAGCAGTCCACAGGGGAACACTGAAGCTTTCTTT.

This clone has just one count. The V gene is TRBV5-4, the J gene TRBJ2-3; the match to TRBD1 covers 10 bases. The CDR3 consists of 15 residues. The germline V gene encodes CDR1 SGHNT and CDR2 YYREEE (reference sequence). V shed 1 base and J 3 bases; nucleotides not matched to a gene: 2. The CDR3 nucleotides are TGTGCCAGCAGCTTGCCGGGACAGGGGACAGATACGCAGTATTTT. Its protein is CASSLPGQGTDTQYF.

This rearrangement joins TRBV5-5 to TRBJ1-5, with 8 bases matching TRBD1. CDR3 length: 17 residues. The V gene end was trimmed by 4 bases and the J gene end by 4 bases; junction bases not matched to a gene: 13. The V gene's germline CDR1 is SGHKS and CDR2 YYEKEE (reference sequence). CDR3 sequence (DNA): TGTGCCAGCAGCCAAGACGAATGGACAGGGCAGAATCAGCCCCAGCATTTT. This encodes CASSQDEWTGQNQPQHF.

The chain links TRBV4-1 to TRBJ1-6, with 8 bases that match TRBD1. The CDR3 consists of 16 residues. Germline V CDR1 and CDR2: MGHRA, YSYEKL. V lost 2 bases to trimming and J lost 8 bases; unmatched junction nucleotides: 8. This CDR3 reads CASSQTRDRPYSPLHF. Written as DNA, the CDR3 is TGCGCCAGCAGCCAAACCCGGGACAGGCCTTATTCACCCCTCCACTTT.